The clone carrying this T cell receptor beta chain was observed a few times. Profiled with immunoSEQ multiplex PCR; TCRdb holds only in-frame clones, not every one. Here the sample spans about 150,000 clones, about four fifths being singletons. This specimen comes from a study of blood T cell repertoires in COVID-19. Overall study: T cells, B-cell-depleted T cells, or PBMCs provided the cDNA or gDNA that served as material.

Material: peripheral blood. The origin of this receptor is a man between 65 and 85 years old who had recovered from COVID-19.

The CDR3 DNA is TGTGCCAGCGGAGGGGTCCTTAAGAACACCGGGGAGCTGTTTTTT. As protein: CASGGVLKNTGELFF. The rearrangement links TRBV5-8 to TRBJ2-2; D is perhaps TRBD2 (6 bases). This CDR3 has 15 residues. Trimming cost V 7 bases and J 1 base, with 14 bases left between them. The germline gives CDR1 SGHTS, CDR2 YDEGEE.